The sequence of this T cell receptor beta chain was determined in a study of shared clonotypes between healthy human individuals. The germline V gene encodes CDR1 KGHSH and CDR2 LQKENI. Trimming left V 3 bases short and J 0 bases short, with 11 bases between. This CDR3 has 15 amino acids. To note about this clone: This CDR3 is also generated by other DNA sequences in the sample.

Produced via immunoSEQ multiplex PCR; TCRdb's table is partial and in-frame only. The profile shows a few million clones, 93% of them singletons. The sequenced sample was naive CD4+ T cells from PBMCs. This sample's subset: CD45RA+ positively selected. The chain employs TRBV18 and TRBJ1-2, with no clear D. The receptor's source is a man aged 18 to 30 in good health. Some clones in this sample may be carry-over from other donors' samples. CDR3 residues: CASSPNRETNYGYTF. The DNA for the CDR3 is TGTGCCAGCTCACCGAATCGAGAGACTAACTATGGCTACACCTTC. The complete variable domain, with remaining parts taken from reference TRBV18 and TRBJ1-2, reads NAGVMQNPRHLVRRRGQEARLRCSPMKGHSHVYWYRQLPEEGLKFMVYLQKENIIDESGMPKERFSAEFPKEGPSILRIQQVVRGDSAAYFCASSPNRETNYGYTFGSGTRLTVV.